This TCR beta chain is drawn from a study of blood T cell repertoires in COVID-19. Study overall: The samples span acute and convalescent COVID-19 from the United States, Italy and Spain. The cDNA or gDNA used as material had been derived from T cells, B-cell-depleted T cells, or PBMCs.

Data came from immunoSEQ multiplex PCR; TCRdb stores just in-frame clones and leaves some out. Found here are fewer than 350,000 clones, 81% of them singletons; the top ten hold about 2.9%. The V and J ends lost 2 bases and 2 bases, in that order; junction bases with no gene match: 9. This CDR3 has 16 amino acids. Germline V gene data show CDR1 as SGDLS and CDR2 as YYNGEE. This clone has only one observation. This TCR was recovered from a woman aged 55-70 years with active or convalescent COVID-19. The sample comprised peripheral blood. The gene calls are TRBV9 and TRBJ1-2; 7 bases align to TRBD1. The DNA of the CDR3 is TGTGCCAGCAGCGTTGGGGACAGCCCCAAGAACTATGGCTACACCTTC. Translated, it gives CASSVGDSPKNYGYTF.